This T cell receptor beta chain was identified in a study of response to subunit inactivated influenza vaccine. Note on this clonotype: Its specificity is unknown.

The CDR3 is 15 residues long. The germline V gene has CDR1 WSHSY and CDR2 SAAADI. The V end was cut by 2 bases, the J end by 2 bases, with 10 bases between. The study, taken as a whole, reports: Each seasonal influenza vaccination recruits few new T cells, the authors suggested.

TCRdb fed the RT-PCR reads into MiXCR, producing one record per CDR3 protein. Of under 800,000 distinct CDR3 sequences in the sample, around 13% were seen once. The sequences come from PBMCs from blood, collected less than 15 days before vaccination. This TCR came from a man aged 50 to 60 who received an inactivated influenza vaccine. The V gene is TRBV10-2, the J gene TRBJ2-1; TRBD2 might be the D (6 bases). Here the CDR3 reads CASSEPGLTYNEQFF. Written as DNA, the CDR3 is TGCGCCAGCAGTGAGCCGGGACTTACCTACAATGAGCAGTTCTTC.